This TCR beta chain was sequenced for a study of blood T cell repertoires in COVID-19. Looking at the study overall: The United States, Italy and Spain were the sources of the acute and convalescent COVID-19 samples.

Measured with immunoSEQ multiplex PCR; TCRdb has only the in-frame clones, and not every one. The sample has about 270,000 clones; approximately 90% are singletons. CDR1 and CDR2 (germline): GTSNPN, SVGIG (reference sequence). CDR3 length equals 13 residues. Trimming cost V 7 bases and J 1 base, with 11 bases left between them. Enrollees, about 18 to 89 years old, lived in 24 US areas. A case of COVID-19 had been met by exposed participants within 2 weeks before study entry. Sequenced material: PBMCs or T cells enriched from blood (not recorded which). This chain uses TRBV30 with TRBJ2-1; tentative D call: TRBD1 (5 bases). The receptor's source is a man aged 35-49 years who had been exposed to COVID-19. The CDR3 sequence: CAFLTDSYNEQFF. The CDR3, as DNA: TGTGCCTTCTTGACAGATTCCTACAATGAGCAGTTCTTC.